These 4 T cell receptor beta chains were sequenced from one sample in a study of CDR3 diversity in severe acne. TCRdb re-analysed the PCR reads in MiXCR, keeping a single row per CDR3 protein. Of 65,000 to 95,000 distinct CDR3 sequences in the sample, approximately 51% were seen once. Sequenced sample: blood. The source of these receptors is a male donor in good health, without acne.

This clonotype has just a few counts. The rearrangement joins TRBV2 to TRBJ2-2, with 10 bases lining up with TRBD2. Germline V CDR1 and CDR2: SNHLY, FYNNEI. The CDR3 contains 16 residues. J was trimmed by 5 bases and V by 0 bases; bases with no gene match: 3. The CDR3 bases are TGTGCCAGCAGTGAAGCGGAGCGGGAGGGGACCGGGGAGCTGTTTTTT. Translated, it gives CASSEAEREGTGELFF.

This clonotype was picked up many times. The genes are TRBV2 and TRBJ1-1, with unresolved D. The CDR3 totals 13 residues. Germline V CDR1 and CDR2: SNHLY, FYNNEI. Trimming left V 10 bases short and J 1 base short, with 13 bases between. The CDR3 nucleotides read TGTGCCACCCATCGGACGGCGAACACTGAAGCTTTCTTT. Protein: CATHRTANTEAFF.

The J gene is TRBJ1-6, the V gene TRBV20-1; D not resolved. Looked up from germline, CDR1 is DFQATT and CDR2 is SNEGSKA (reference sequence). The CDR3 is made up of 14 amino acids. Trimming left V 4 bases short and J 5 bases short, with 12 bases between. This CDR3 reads CSANRASDNSPLHF. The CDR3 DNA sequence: TGCAGTGCTAACCGGGCCTCGGATAATTCACCCCTCCACTTT.

CDR3 coding DNA: TGTGCCAGCAGCGTTACAGGGTCGGCGGATCAGCCCCAGCATTTT. It yields the protein CASSVTGSADQPQHF. This sequence joins TRBV5-5 and TRBJ1-5; maybe TRBD1 (6 bases). In germline, CDR1 is SGHKS, CDR2 YYEKEE (reference sequence). The CDR3 contains 15 residues. V was shortened by 4 bases and J by 5 bases, with 16 bases between the two germline ends.